A selection of T cell receptor beta chains follows, all from one sample in a study of T cell responses to AZD1222 COVID-19 vaccine. Sequenced by immunoSEQ multiplex PCR; TCRdb stores in-frame clones only, minus some. Among about 120,000 clones listed, about 90% were seen once. The material sequenced was peripheral blood, taken on day 0 of AZD1222 vaccination. All receptors come from an adult in good health. CDR3s include the opening cysteine and the closing phenylalanine or tryptophan. The D gene is left open where the match is weak.

j_call v_call d_call cdr3_aa cdr3_nt
TRBJ2-6 TRBV27 . CASSSRLSGANVLTF TGTGCCAGCAGCTCCAGACTCTCTGGGGCCAACGTCCTGACTTTC
TRBJ2-1 TRBV11-2 . CASSSSNWGNEQFF TGTGCCAGCAGCTCTTCGAATTGGGGGAATGAGCAGTTCTTC
TRBJ2-5 TRBV7-2 . CASSLVPAAQETQYF TGTGCCAGCAGCTTAGTTCCGGCAGCTCAAGAGACCCAGTACTTC
TRBJ2-4 TRBV6-6 . CASRLIGGNIQYF TGTGCCAGCAGACTAATCGGCGGGAACATTCAGTACTTC
TRBJ1-2 TRBV6-5 TRBD1 CASSYLLGGGNYGYTF TGTGCCAGCAGTTACCTCCTAGGGGGCGGTAACTATGGCTACACCTTC
TRBJ2-3 TRBV10-3 . CAISAFKQGFQSDTQYF TGTGCCATCAGTGCCTTCAAACAGGGTTTTCAATCAGATACGCAGTATTTT
TRBJ1-5 TRBV7-9 TRBD1 CASSRGTDSNQPQHF TGTGCCAGCAGCCGCGGGACAGACAGCAATCAGCCCCAGCATTTT
TRBJ2-2 TRBV30 TRBD2 CAWSVASGTNTGELFF TGTGCCTGGAGTGTAGCTAGCGGGACGAACACCGGGGAGCTGTTTTTT
TRBJ1-5 TRBV19 TRBD1 CASSGTGNQPQHF TGTGCCAGTAGTGGGACAGGGAATCAGCCCCAGCATTTT
TRBJ2-1 TRBV7-3 TRBD1 CASSLIPGQGKENEQFF TGTGCCAGCAGCTTAATTCCGGGACAGGGAAAGGAGAATGAGCAGTTCTTC
TRBJ1-2 TRBV14 . CASSPGGGLIYGYTF TGTGCCAGCAGCCCTGGAGGGGGGCTAATCTATGGCTACACCTTC